This T cell receptor (beta chain) was identified in a study of cytomegalovirus exposure and HLA in healthy donors (dated by TCRdb to the late 2010s). Regarding the study in general: In an earlier analysis of under 750 of the donors, approximately 300 Gb of sequence data and 90 million to 130 million unique TCR beta sequences from roughly 200 million T cells were reported. About 310 gigabases of sequencing data and 80 million or so unique TCR sequences were included in an early release covering 550 to 800 HLA-typed donors. Among the roughly 370 genotyped donors, around 81% belonged to the genetic ancestry cluster associated with self-reported Caucasian donors. The study aimed to test whether signatures of past pathogen exposure could be identified by cataloging public T cell receptors. The T cell repertoires of around 730 subjects were profiled by immunosequencing and related to cytomegalovirus serostatus. Along with the approximately 620-subject first cohort, a separate validation cohort of over a hundred different subjects was used. To predict cytomegalovirus infection status, the study combined high-throughput TCR immunosequencing, statistical association of individual TCRs with disease status, and machine learning. A later analysis re-analyzed previously published TCR beta repertoires from about 730 donors and added high-resolution HLA genotyping to study TCR occurrence patterns. The later analysis used no new phenotypic data to find candidate immune exposures, relying instead on TCR beta sequences and their occurrence across donors. To decide whether each TCR beta V gene segment behaved as functional or pseudogenic, an earlier analysis of several hundred of the donors relied on high-throughput TCR beta sequencing. Donor age, sex, ethnicity and CMV serostatus were compiled together with the repertoire data. A later genetic analysis used genome-wide SNP genotypes for about 65% of the roughly 700 donors, treating that subset as a discovery cohort. Every discovery cohort repertoire had been produced on one sequencing platform. HLA typing covered class I and class II loci at four-digit resolution. Typing coverage differed by locus: A, B, C, DRB1 and DQB1 were typed in roughly 629-630 donors, DQA1 in 522, DPA1 in 606, and DPB1 in 472. Several DR-DQ haplotypes were handled as single units for association and clustering because linkage in the cohort was strong. Across some 400 genotyped donors of the cohort, an average of roughly 250,000 unique TCR beta nucleotide sequences per donor were sequenced, and around 20% of those sequences were non-productive. Study-wide findings and limitations: The study listed 150 to 200 TCR beta chains as associated with cytomegalovirus. Strong co-occurrence of HLA alleles, especially DR and DQ, made assigning TCR associations to individual alleles difficult. Only TCR beta chains were sequenced in this cohort, and the absence of alpha or paired-chain data limited detectable features. A later analysis associated about 18,000 TCR beta sequences with specific HLA alleles at a false discovery rate of 0.05. In a later analysis, HLA-associated TCR beta chains were found to be more clonally expanded and to have lower generation probabilities than equally common non-associated chains. Roughly uniform sequencing depth across donors was assumed in presence/absence analyses, although this assumption may not hold. The earlier analysis of nearly 600 of the donors excluded roughly 16 rarely observed V segments, including chromosome 9 orphons, because counts were too low. The authors suggested that the approach could potentially be generalized to other disease states and immunological phenotypes. The classifier was reported to diagnose cytomegalovirus status with high specificity and sensitivity in both the original cohort and the validation cohort. HLA typing was unavailable for some donors at each locus, so association tests used only the typed subset. V-gene and J-gene trimming of TCR beta chains was associated with a missense DCLRE1C variant in a later genetic analysis, and the association was replicated in an independent cohort. A further reported finding was that TCR beta sequences accurately predicted the HLA-A and HLA-B alleles for most subjects in the first cohort. In a later analysis, several top co-occurrence clusters were reported to appear linked to parvovirus B19, influenza, CMV and Epstein-Barr virus. CMV serostatus was the only immune exposure information available for the cohort. According to a later analysis, most CMV-associated TCR beta chains appeared to be HLA-restricted, and the HLA associations seemed to be driven largely by CMV exposure. A later genetic analysis reported fewer N-insertions in productive TCRs among donors in an Asian-associated ancestry cluster than the approximately 700-donor mean. The 87-base-pair reads could not distinguish some IMGT-functional V segments, including TRBV6-2 and TRBV6-3, so those segments were excluded. Linkage disequilibrium might explain the correlated functional status among segregating V segments, but an unknown experimental factor could not be ruled out. Most TCR sequences were observed very rarely across donors, whereas some public TCRs were present in many individuals. Broadly in line with IMGT annotations, most TCR beta V segments showed up in productive rearrangements about 87% or about 30% of the time in an earlier analysis of around 550 of the donors. A group of highly shared sequence variants was considered likely to be a technical artifact of the sequencing pipeline. A few of the identified cytomegalovirus-associated TCR beta chains were confirmed in vitro to be specific for cytomegalovirus antigens. According to a later analysis, TCR association rates differed among HLA loci, with DRB1 alleles showing the most associated TCRs and HLA-C alleles showing the fewest.

The germline V gene gives CDR1 as ENHRY and CDR2 as SYGVKD. From the cysteine through the phenylalanine, the CDR3 covers 15 amino acids. The sequence is cut down to CDR3 DNA, 45 bases in frame from base 1. V has 3 bases trimmed and J has 5 bases trimmed; junction bases matching no gene number 6. The cohort comprised 666 healthy bone marrow donors. At the time of sampling, every cohort member was nominally healthy, though immune exposures that went unrecorded were likely present. The donor tested CMV seropositive and was one of the 289 seropositive cohort members. A peripheral blood sample was collected from each donor, and TCR beta sequencing was performed on peripheral blood mononuclear cells. The Qiagen DNeasy Blood Extraction Kit was used to extract genomic DNA from the blood cell samples. Turning to this clone: Its antigen remains unidentified. No base qualities exist here, and no much larger clone lies one base off it.

Library prep was done by the immunoSEQ multiplex PCR assay. For the multiplex PCR, a mixture combining 60 forward primers for TCR Vbeta segments and 13 reverse primers for TCR Jbeta segments was used. The CDR3 region of rearranged TCR beta genes was amplified from genomic DNA by a multiplex PCR assay. The amplified TCR beta libraries were sequenced on the Illumina HiSeq System as 87-base-pair reads. In the authors' own workflow: In a later analysis, some 80 million unique TCR beta chains were counted across the 650 to 700 repertoires, and approximately 9.9 million of these chains were shared by at least two donors. Raw reads were error-corrected and collapsed into unique sequences by a nearest-neighbor algorithm in which closely related sequences were merged to remove PCR and sequencing errors. Alignment of CDR3 sequences to IMGT reference sequences was used to assign V, D and J gene segments. For a sequence to be retained, at least a six-nucleotide match to both a V gene segment and a J gene segment was required. Rearrangements were called productive when the CDR3 lacked stop codons and stayed in frame with V and J; all others were non-productive. CDR3 was defined by IMGT convention, running from the second conserved V-encoded cysteine to the conserved J-encoded phenylalanine. Sequences without an unambiguous match to a single V gene segment were excluded from the earlier analysis of almost 600 of the donors. An earlier analysis of some 500 of the donors classified V segments as functional when productive rearrangements were above 56.7% and as segregating when the standard deviation between donors was above 5%. A statistical classification framework was built for diagnosing cytomegalovirus status from the catalog of TCR beta chain sequences. In a later analysis, TCR nucleotide sequences were compared against IMGT/GENE-DB human TR gene sequences so that V and J genes could be assigned. In a later analysis, CDR3 sequences and most-parsimonious VDJ recombination scenarios were assigned using the TCRdist pipeline. In a later analysis, each TCR beta chain was defined by its CDR3 amino acid sequence together with its V-gene family, and reads without a unique V-gene family were excluded. As a way to deal with suspected cross-contamination and a sequencing artifact, a later analysis dropped approximately 570 nucleotide sequences that were highly shared and had low generation probability. In a later analysis, a clonal expansion index for each public chain was calculated from normalized within-repertoire ranks of inferred template counts. A later analysis computed generation probabilities with a VDJ recombination model fitted to out-of-frame rearrangements, and checked the results against IGoR. Hypergeometric tests were used in a later analysis to score TCR-TCR, TCR-HLA and TCR-CMV co-occurrence, with a repertoire-size bias correction applied to the TCR pairs. To estimate false discovery rates, a later analysis permuted the HLA or CMV assignments 20 times. In a later analysis, co-occurring TCRs were grouped using DBSCAN, and TCRdist sequence similarity was added for clustering within HLA-allele-positive subsets. Co-occurrence clustering excluded repertoires with fewer than 30,000 or more than 120,000 public chains, plus five with anomalous nucleotide sharing. Here the immuneACCESS table is served through TCRdb, limited to in-frame sequences with V and J called. Missing clones are a known gap in these copies; in checked studies unresolved V genes cover under half, and the rest lacks a known reason. V, J and clone size derive from that table, while D and trimming were established from the DNA sequence. The sample table shows some 78,000 clones, and around 70% are seen once. About 8.6% of the sample rests with the top ten.

The chain couples TRBV10-3 to TRBJ2-1; 8 bases in between match TRBD2. Sequenced input: PBMCs. The receptor's source is a man in his forties or fifties in good health and CMV-seropositive. The DNA sequence reads TGTGCCATCAGTGAACGTAGCGGGAAAGACAATGAGCAGTTCTTC. It is translated as CAISERSGKDNEQFF.